What follows are 15 T cell receptor beta chains derived from one specimen sequenced in a study of neurological immune-mediated disorders. TCRdb reprocessed the 5' RACE reads with MiXCR, giving one entry per CDR3 protein. The sample has around 47,000 distinct CDR3 sequences, roughly 21% seen once. Time point specified: technical triplicate 3. The sequenced sample consisted of PBMCs. All receptors derive from a man aged 60-69 years with HTLV-1-associated myelopathy (HAM/TSP).

This clonotype appeared many times. The rearrangement links TRBV5-1 to TRBJ2-6; D is unresolved. The germline V gene has CDR1 SGHRS and CDR2 YFSETQ. V lost 4 bases and J lost 2, with 16 bases in between. This CDR3 spans 17 amino acids. CDR3 sequence (DNA): TGCGCCAGCAGCCCTCAACAGTTCTCGGCTGGGGCCAACGTCCTGACTTTC. The encoded protein is CASSPQQFSAGANVLTF.

Comments on this clonotype: Germline and junction disagree at one end, which may indicate a read error. The chain couples TRBV7-2 to TRBJ2-1; D unresolved. The CDR3 runs 14 residues. In germline, CDR1 is SGHTA, CDR2 FQGNSA. CDR3: CSSRPASLYNEQFF. CDR3 DNA: TGTTCCAGCAGGCCAGCCTCTCTCTACAATGAGCAGTTCTTC.

The CDR3 DNA follows: TGCAGCGTGAGGGACAGCCGTGCAGATACGCAGTATTTT. Its protein product is CSVRDSRADTQYF. This rearrangement joins TRBV29-1 to TRBJ2-3, with TRBD1 identical over 7 bases. The V and J ends lost 6 bases and 4 bases, in that order; junction bases with no gene match: 7. The CDR3 sequence is 13 residues long. Germline V CDR1 and CDR2: SQVTM, ANQGSEA.

This clonotype was picked up a small number of times. The rearrangement joins TRBV20-1 to TRBJ2-5; D is perhaps TRBD2 (6 bases). The V gene lost 2 bases and the J gene lost 5 bases, with 12 bases spanning the gap. The CDR3 extends over 13 amino acids. Looked up from germline, CDR1 is DFQATT and CDR2 is SNEGSKA (reference sequence). The CDR3 DNA sequence: TGCAGTGCTAGATTCCCGGGGGTGGAGACCCAGTACTTC. Translation gives CSARFPGVETQYF.

There are many counts of this clonotype. This chain joins TRBV5-1 and TRBJ2-2; the D gene is possibly TRBD1 (6 bases). The CDR3 runs to 14 residues. V lost 3 bases to trimming and J lost 2 bases, with 8 bases between them. Germline CDR1 is SGHRS and CDR2 is YFSETQ. CDR3 nucleotides: TGCGCCAGCAGCTCCAGGGGAAACACCGGGGAGCTGTTTTTT. Translating gives CASSSRGNTGELFF.

In this sample, this clonotype turned up many times. The rearrangement links TRBV5-1 to TRBJ2-5, with 8 bases aligning to TRBD1. Per the germline V gene, CDR1 is SGHRS and CDR2 is YFSETQ. The CDR3 sequence is 14 residues long. V lost 5 bases and J lost 3; bases outside the gene matches: 6. The CDR3 bases are TGCGCCAGCAGATCGGGACAGGACAAAGAGACCCAGTACTTC. Protein: CASRSGQDKETQYF.

This clonotype is medium-sized in the sample. The V call is TRBV6-4, the J call TRBJ1-6; D is ambiguous. Germline CDR1 MRHNA, CDR2 SNTAGT. This CDR3 has 15 amino acids. The germline V and J ends were trimmed by 0 bases and 5 bases, with 8 bases remaining between them. CDR3 sequence: CASSDSWEHNSPLHF. Written as DNA, the CDR3 is TGTGCCAGCAGTGACTCTTGGGAACATAATTCACCCCTCCACTTT.

This clonotype was counted ten times or more. The V call is TRBV20-1, the J call TRBJ2-5; TRBD2 aligns across 12 bases. The CDR3 is 20 amino acids. Germline V lookup: CDR1 DFQATT, CDR2 SNEGSKA (reference sequence). With V trimmed by 4 bases and J by 1 base, 19 bases remained unmatched. As DNA, the CDR3 is TGCAGTGCTATACTAACCCCCGGGCTAGCGGGAGGGCCTTCCCAAGAGACCCAGTACTTC. Translated, it gives CSAILTPGLAGGPSQETQYF.

The chain is built from TRBV5-1 and TRBJ2-4; 7 nucleotides line up with TRBD1. V lost 0 bases to trimming and J lost 6 bases; unmatched junction nucleotides: 9. Germline-derived CDR1 and CDR2 are SGHRS and YFSETQ. This CDR3 is built from 16 residues. CDR3 region: CASSLGVPGQLNIQYF. CDR3 nucleotides: TGCGCCAGCAGCTTGGGGGTGCCGGGACAGTTAAACATTCAGTACTTC.

The chain couples TRBV28 to TRBJ2-4, with D perhaps TRBD2 (5 bases). The CDR3 is 19 amino acids. In germline, CDR1 is MDHEN, CDR2 SYDVKM. Trimming stripped 3 bases from V and 6 bases from J, with 27 bases between. The CDR3 coding sequence is TGTGCCAGCAGTTTCATCGGTACCCTACTAGGACGTGGCGGAAACATTCAGTACTTC. Its protein is CASSFIGTLLGRGGNIQYF.

This clonotype was recorded many times. The chain links TRBV3-1 to TRBJ1-1, with D perhaps TRBD1 (5 bases). The V gene's germline CDR1 is LGHDT and CDR2 YNNKEL (reference sequence). This CDR3 contains 14 residues. V was trimmed by 4 bases and J by 2 bases, leaving 11 bases between them. Written as DNA, the CDR3 is TGTGCCAGCAGCCGGGGGGGGGGTAACACTGAAGCTTTCTTT. Encoded protein: CASSRGGGNTEAFF.

This clonotype was recorded at least ten times. The rearrangement joins TRBV28 to TRBJ2-7, with D perhaps matching TRBD1 (5 bases). The germline V and J ends were trimmed by 7 bases and 3 bases, with 16 bases remaining between them. Per the germline V gene, CDR1 is MDHEN and CDR2 is SYDVKM. The CDR3 contains 14 residues. DNA for the CDR3: TGTGCCAGCACTCCCCAGGGTTACCTCTACGAGCAGTACTTC. It yields the protein CASTPQGYLYEQYF.

On this clonotype itself: At one end, the junction sequence differs from germline, possibly due to a read error. The V and J genes are TRBV7-2 and TRBJ1-2; D not certain. There are 14 residues in the CDR3. The germline gives CDR1 SGHTA, CDR2 FQGNSA. In DNA form, the CDR3 reads TGTGCCAGCAGCCCCTACCTCCGCTCTATGGGCTGCACCTTC. It encodes CASSPYLRSMGCTF. Using reference TRBV7-2 and TRBJ1-2 for the parts outside the CDR3, the full variable domain is GAGVSQSPSNKVTEKGKDVELRCDPISGHTALYWYRQSLGQGLEFLIYFQGNSAPDKSGLPSDRFSAERTGGSVSTLTIQRTQQEDSAVYLCASSPYLRSMGCTFGSGTRLTVV.

In this sample, this clonotype turned up many times. The chain links TRBV28 to TRBJ2-7; TRBD2 agrees at 7 bases. The junction had 8 bases not matched to a gene; V was cut back by 6 bases and J by 0 bases. The germline V gene has CDR1 MDHEN and CDR2 SYDVKM. The CDR3 is made up of 15 amino acids. CDR3: CASRSSGVSSYEQYF. The CDR3 DNA follows: TGTGCCAGCAGATCCAGCGGGGTCAGCTCCTACGAGCAGTACTTC.

This clonotype appeared many times. The V and J genes are TRBV18 and TRBJ2-7; 13 bases fit TRBD2. CDR3 length equals 14 residues. With V trimmed by 5 bases and J by 2 bases, 0 bases remained unmatched. Germline assignment: CDR1 KGHSH and CDR2 LQKENI. Here the CDR3 DNA reads TGTGCCAGCTCAGGGACTAGCGGGACCTACGAGCAGTACTTC. This codes for CASSGTSGTYEQYF. Supplemented by reference TRBV18 and TRBJ2-7, the full variable domain reads NAGVMQNPRHLVRRRGQEARLRCSPMKGHSHVYWYRQLPEEGLKFMVYLQKENIIDESGMPKERFSAEFPKEGPSILRIQQVVRGDSAAYFCASSGTSGTYEQYFGPGTRLTVT.